The clone carrying this T cell receptor (beta chain) was observed many times. Its antigen is unidentified. This sample stems from a study of T cell repertoires in cytomegalovirus infection. Study summary: Both CMV infection and a matching HLA type were indicated by public TCR beta signatures. Broader study findings: HLA-C-restricted CMV-specific TCR beta clonotypes prevailed in the ex vivo response. The cumulative frequency of public TCR beta families identified carriers of CMV plus the relevant HLA.

One entry per CDR3 protein results from TCRdb running MiXCR on the reads. The sample yields about 920,000 distinct CDR3 sequences, about a third seen once. The germline V and J ends were trimmed by 1 base and 5 bases, with 6 bases remaining between them. Germline V gives CDR1 SGHTA, CDR2 FQGNSA. The CDR3 extends over 13 amino acids. This receptor was taken from a human donor in good health (CMV status not recorded). Some clones in this sample may be carry-over from other donors' samples. The material sequenced was cultured CD8+ T cells from PBMCs, taken from culture after CMV antigen stimulation. The gene calls are TRBV7-2 and TRBJ2-1; no clear D. CDR3 sequence reads: CASSLVADNEQFF. The CDR3 nucleotides read TGTGCCAGCAGCTTAGTGGCAGACAATGAGCAGTTCTTC.